This entry lists 16 T cell receptor beta chains sequenced from one sample in a study of OX40 agonist ivuxolimab in advanced cancers. Assay: immunoSEQ multiplex PCR; the TCRdb copy retains only in-frame clones and omits some. The sample consists of approximately 68,000 clones, 85% to 90% of them appearing once. Sample: CD4+ or CD8+ T cells sorted from blood, taken in a trial of the OX40 agonist ivuxolimab. The source is an adult with an advanced solid tumor such as melanoma, head and neck, liver or kidney cancer.

The CDR3, as DNA: TGTGCCAGCAGCCCCTACCCGGGGCCTGGAAACACCATATATTTT. Encoded protein: CASSPYPGPGNTIYF. The gene calls are TRBV9 and TRBJ1-3, with D possibly TRBD1 on 5 matching bases. Trimming took 4 bases from V and 2 from J, leaving 13 bases between them. The CDR3 totals 15 residues. CDR1 and CDR2 from the germline V gene are SGDLS and YYNGEE.

This chain connects TRBV7-8 to TRBJ1-1; D ambiguous. V lost 5 bases and J lost 3, with 10 bases in between. Looked up from germline, CDR1 is SGHVS and CDR2 is FQNEAQ. The CDR3 has 13 residues. Here the CDR3 reads CASSHQRDTEAFF. CDR3 in DNA: TGTGCCAGCAGCCACCAGAGGGACACTGAAGCTTTCTTT.

The J gene is TRBJ1-5, the V gene TRBV4-3, with a tentative D call TRBD1 (5 bases). Germline CDR1 and CDR2: LGHNA and YSLEER. V was clipped by 4 bases and J by 4 bases, with 14 bases between them. The CDR3 loop spans 15 amino acids. The CDR3 spells CASSPATGLNQPQHF. The CDR3 region has the DNA TGCGCCAGCAGCCCAGCTACAGGATTAAATCAGCCCCAGCATTTT.

The chain employs TRBV4-1 and TRBJ2-1; 7 nucleotides match TRBD2. V trimming: 1 base; J trimming: 3 bases; junction bases outside the gene matches: 18. CDR1 MGHRA and CDR2 YSYEKL come from the germline V gene. CDR3 length: 20 amino acids. The CDR3 loop reads CASSQVSSGERVTHYNEQFF. The DNA of the CDR3 is TGCGCCAGCAGCCAAGTCTCAAGCGGGGAGCGCGTAACTCACTACAATGAGCAGTTCTTC.

Only a few counts were recorded for this clone. The V gene is TRBV6-1, the J gene TRBJ2-7, with D perhaps TRBD2 (5 bases). Germline CDR1 reads MNHNS; CDR2 reads SASEGT. The CDR3 totals 13 residues. Trimming pared 2 bases from V and 6 bases from J, leaving 11 bases between. The CDR3 loop reads CASSESGKREQYF. The CDR3 DNA sequence: TGTGCCAGCAGTGAATCCGGGAAACGCGAGCAGTACTTC.

CDR3 in amino acids: CASSLGGREVVRLHF. The CDR3 coding sequence is TGCGCCAGCAGCTTGGGAGGGCGAGAAGTTGTTCGGCTCCACTTT. This rearrangement joins TRBV5-1 to TRBJ1-6; D is undetermined. Looked up from germline, CDR1 is SGHRS and CDR2 is YFSETQ. Trimming took 0 bases from V and 16 from J, leaving 20 bases between them. The CDR3 is 15 residues long.

The chain combines TRBV6-1 with TRBJ1-5; weak D call: TRBD1 (5 bases). Germline V CDR1 and CDR2: MNHNS, SASEGT. The CDR3 has 13 residues. Deletions cut 1 base from V and 8 bases from J, with 9 bases between. CDR3 sequence reads: CASSEVGGEPQHF. The CDR3 nucleotides are TGTGCCAGCAGTGAAGTTGGGGGGGAGCCCCAGCATTTT.

This chain joins TRBV6-1 and TRBJ1-1, with TRBD1 matching 8 bases. Germline values: CDR1 MNHNS, CDR2 SASEGT. The CDR3 covers 14 residues. With V trimmed by 6 bases and J by 2 bases, 5 bases remained unmatched. CDR3 nucleotide sequence: TGTGCCAGCAGATCCAGGGGGCGAAACACTGAAGCTTTCTTT. As protein: CASRSRGRNTEAFF.

The rearrangement joins TRBV7-3 to TRBJ1-2, with TRBD1 matching 8 bases. This CDR3 region has 15 residues. Germline CDR1 is SGHTA and CDR2 is FQGTGA. The junction had 4 bases not matched to a gene; V was cut back by 3 bases and J by 1 base. The CDR3 region is CASSFTGGDNYGYTF. In DNA form, the CDR3 reads TGTGCCAGCAGCTTCACAGGGGGAGATAACTATGGCTACACCTTC.

The chain links TRBV5-1 to TRBJ1-2; no firm D call. V was cut by 0 bases and J by 6 bases, with 15 bases left in between. CDR3 length equals 15 residues. CDR1 and CDR2 from the germline V gene are SGHRS and YFSETQ. The CDR3 loop is CASSLVAGKANGYTF. CDR3 nucleotides: TGCGCCAGCAGCTTGGTAGCCGGAAAAGCGAATGGCTACACCTTC.

The chain's CDR3 is CASSSLGGHETTEAFF. The CDR3 nucleotides read TGTGCCAGCTCCTCCTTGGGGGGCCACGAGACCACTGAAGCTTTCTTT. The chain links TRBV18 to TRBJ1-1, with D possibly matching TRBD1 (6 bases). The CDR3 length is 16 residues. Germline CDR1 reads KGHSH; CDR2 reads LQKENI. The V gene lost 6 bases and the J gene lost 4 bases, with 21 bases spanning the gap.

The chain recombines TRBV2 with TRBJ1-2; the D gene is possibly TRBD1 (6 bases). Germline CDR1 reads SNHLY; CDR2 reads FYNNEI. V lost 1 base and J 0 bases, leaving 9 bases between the germline ends. The CDR3 length is 15 residues. CDR3 amino acids: CASSEERTANYGYTF. The DNA for the CDR3 is TGTGCCAGCAGTGAAGAGAGGACAGCTAACTATGGCTACACCTTC. Supplemented by reference TRBV2 and TRBJ1-2, the full variable domain reads EPEVTQTPSHQVTQMGQEVILRCVPISNHLYFYWYRQILGQKVEFLVSFYNNEISEKSEIFDDQFSVERPDGSNFTLKIRSTKLEDSAMYFCASSEERTANYGYTFGSGTRLTVV.

This sequence joins TRBV7-6 and TRBJ2-7; D possibly corresponds to TRBD2 (6 bases). Trimming took off 5 bases at V and 1 base at J, with 15 bases between the two ends. CDR3 length equals 15 residues. The germline V gene encodes CDR1 SGHVS and CDR2 FNYEAQ. The CDR3 spells CASSQDRGLSYEQYF. The CDR3 region has the DNA TGTGCCAGCAGCCAAGATAGGGGACTTTCCTACGAGCAGTACTTC. Full variable domain (missing parts from reference TRBV7-6 and TRBJ2-7): GAGVSQSPRYKVTKRGQDVALRCDPISGHVSLYWYRQALGQGPEFLTYFNYEAQQDKSGLPNDRFSAERPEGSISTLTIQRTEQRDSAMYRCASSQDRGLSYEQYFGPGTRLTVT.

The chain joins TRBV6-4 to TRBJ2-1, with TRBD2 matching 15 bases. Per the germline V gene, CDR1 is MRHNA and CDR2 is SNTAGT. J was trimmed by 7 bases and V by 3 bases; bases with no gene match: 10. CDR3 length equals 18 residues. CDR3 DNA: TGTGCCAGCAGTGAAGGGACTAGCGGGAGGCGGGGATCTAATGAGCAGTTCTTC. Translating it yields CASSEGTSGRRGSNEQFF.

V is TRBV18 and J is TRBJ2-7, with TRBD1 identical over 7 bases. Germline V gene sequence: CDR1 KGHSH, CDR2 LQKENI. Trimming cost V 3 bases and J 5 bases; bases outside gene matches: 4. The CDR3 totals 13 residues. DNA of the CDR3: TGTGCCAGCTCACCTACAGGGGCGGACGAGCAGTACTTC. Amino acids: CASSPTGADEQYF.

The chain couples TRBV28 to TRBJ1-3; a weak D match, TRBD1 (6 bases). The CDR3 runs to 14 residues. Trimming stripped 1 base from V and 3 bases from J, with 7 bases between. CDR1 and CDR2 (germline): MDHEN, SYDVKM. The CDR3 bases are TGTGCCAGCAGTTTATTACAGGGTGGAAACACCATATATTTT. Protein: CASSLLQGGNTIYF.